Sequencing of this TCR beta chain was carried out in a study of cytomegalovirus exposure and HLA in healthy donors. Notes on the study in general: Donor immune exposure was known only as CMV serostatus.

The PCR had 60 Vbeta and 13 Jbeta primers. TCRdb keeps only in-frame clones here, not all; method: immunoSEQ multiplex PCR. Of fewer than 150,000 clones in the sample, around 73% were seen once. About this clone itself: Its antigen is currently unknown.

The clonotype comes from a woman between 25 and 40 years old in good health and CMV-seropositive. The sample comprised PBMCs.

This CDR3 is CASSMGSYNEQYF. Written as DNA, the CDR3 is TGTGCCAGCAGTATGGGCAGTTATAACGAGCAGTACTTC. The V and J genes are TRBV11-2 and TRBJ2-7; D is undetermined. The CDR3 sequence is 13 residues long. V was pared by 6 bases and J by 5 bases, with 14 bases between. Germline CDR1 is SGHAT and CDR2 is FQNNGV.